This entry lists 9 T cell receptor beta chains sequenced from one sample in a study of blood T cell repertoires in COVID-19. Libraries were prepared by immunoSEQ multiplex PCR; TCRdb keeps only in-frame clonotypes and omits some of them. The sample records about 150,000 clones, less than 90% being singletons. Sequencing was carried out using PBMCs or T cells enriched from blood (not recorded which). These receptors all stem from a woman aged 45-60 years who had recovered from COVID-19.

V usage is TRBV19 and J usage is TRBJ2-1; D is undetermined. V was shortened by 2 bases and J by 0 bases, with 8 bases between the two germline ends. CDR1 and CDR2 (germline): LNHDA, SQIVND (reference sequence). The CDR3 sequence is 15 residues long. In nucleotides, the CDR3 is TGTGCCAGTAGTATATACCCGAGCTCCTACAATGAGCAGTTCTTC. Translating gives CASSIYPSSYNEQFF. The entire variable domain, with the rest obtained from reference TRBV19 and TRBJ2-1, is as follows: DGGITQSPKYLFRKEGQNVTLSCEQNLNHDAMYWYRQDPGQGLRLIYYSQIVNDFQKGDIAEGYSVSREKKESFPLTVTSAQKNPTAFYLCASSIYPSSYNEQFFGPGTRLTVL.

CDR3 bases: TGTGCCAGCAGTTACGACAGGCGTTACACCGGGGAGCTGTTTTTT. Translating it yields CASSYDRRYTGELFF. This chain joins TRBV6-5 and TRBJ2-2; a possible D gene is TRBD1 (6 bases). The CDR3 loop spans 15 amino acids. V dropped 2 bases and J dropped 3 bases, with 10 bases sitting between them. Per the germline V gene, CDR1 is MNHEY and CDR2 is SVGAGI.

The chain joins TRBV7-8 to TRBJ1-1; D is undetermined. The CDR3 contains 14 residues. The germline V and J ends were trimmed by 6 bases and 2 bases, with 13 bases remaining between them. CDR1 and CDR2 from the germline V gene are SGHVS and FQNEAQ. The DNA of the CDR3 is TGTGCCAGCAGATTACAGACTTTTAACACTGAAGCTTTCTTT. It codes for CASRLQTFNTEAFF.

Only a few counts were recorded for this clone. V is TRBV7-2 and J is TRBJ2-3; TRBD2 matches 13 bases. The germline V gene encodes CDR1 SGHTA and CDR2 FQGNSA. This CDR3 has 17 amino acids. Losses at the gene ends were 5 bases for V and 2 bases for J; bases not matched to a gene: 7. Here the CDR3 reads CASSPRTSGGPTDTQYF. CDR3 in DNA: TGTGCCAGCAGCCCACGGACTAGCGGGGGCCCCACAGATACGCAGTATTTT.

V is TRBV9 and J is TRBJ2-1; 8 bases fit TRBD1. The germline V gene has CDR1 SGDLS and CDR2 YYNGEE. With 0 bases clipped from V and 5 bases from J, the junction kept 7 bases outside the gene matches. The CDR3 consists of 16 residues. The CDR3 region is CASSVVWDRSNNEQFF. The CDR3 nucleotides are TGTGCCAGCAGCGTAGTATGGGACAGGTCCAACAATGAGCAGTTCTTC.

The chain carries TRBV24-1 and TRBJ1-5; D gene uncertain. Trimming cost V 6 bases and J 7 bases, with 18 bases left between them. The CDR3 totals 15 residues. Germline V gene data show CDR1 as KGHDR and CDR2 as SFDVKD. CDR3 nucleotide sequence: TGTGCCACCAGTACTAACGTCCCCCCTTACCAGCCCCAGCATTTT. It yields the protein CATSTNVPPYQPQHF.

The chain joins TRBV2 to TRBJ2-7; no firm D call. Germline CDR1 and CDR2: SNHLY and FYNNEI. Trimming cost V 1 base and J 5 bases, with 12 bases left between them. The CDR3 has 14 amino acids. The CDR3: CASSEGRLRDEQYF. CDR3 nucleotides: TGTGCCAGCAGTGAAGGCAGGCTGAGAGACGAGCAGTACTTC.

The rearrangement joins TRBV18 to TRBJ2-2; 12 bases are a match to TRBD2. CDR1 is KGHSH, CDR2 LQKENI, per germline. The CDR3 covers 15 residues. The V segment lost 3 bases and the J segment 4 bases; nucleotides outside the gene matches: 0. The DNA for the CDR3 is TGTGCCAGCTCACCGGGACTAGCGGGCACCGGGGAGCTGTTTTTT. Translating gives CASSPGLAGTGELFF.

This chain connects TRBV27 to TRBJ2-1; 9 bases map to TRBD2. CDR3 length: 18 residues. Germline loops: CDR1 MNHEY, CDR2 SMNVEV (reference sequence). V gave up 6 bases and J gave up 0 bases; unmatched junction bases: 12. The CDR3 spells CASRGELAGTNSYNEQFF. In nucleotides, the CDR3 is TGTGCCAGCAGAGGAGAGCTAGCGGGGACCAACTCCTACAATGAGCAGTTCTTC.